This paragraph reports one T cell receptor beta chain. Its antigen is currently unknown. Sequencing was performed with immunoSEQ multiplex PCR; in TCRdb, only in-frame clones are kept and a portion is missing. The sample has around 66,000 clones, roughly 92% seen once; the top ten hold roughly a sixth. V lost 4 bases and J 2 bases, leaving 12 bases between the germline ends. Germline V gives CDR1 PRHDT, CDR2 FYEKMQ (reference sequence). CDR3 length: 14 residues. This record belongs to a study of OX40 agonist ivuxolimab in advanced cancers. Study context: At 0.01 to 10 mg/kg, ivuxolimab was administered intravenously to patients every 2 weeks.

General study results and limits: Compared with others, partial responders at 0.1-3.0 mg/kg displayed clonal expansion among the lowest.

The specimen was CD4+ or CD8+ T cells sorted from blood, collected in a trial of the OX40 agonist ivuxolimab. The rearrangement joins TRBV13 to TRBJ2-7, with D possibly called TRBD1 or TRBD2 (5 bases each). This sequence originates from an adult with an advanced solid tumor such as melanoma, head and neck, liver or kidney cancer. In DNA form, the CDR3 reads TGTGCCAGCAGCTCCAGAGGGGCACCCTACGAGCAGTACTTC. It translates to CASSSRGAPYEQYF. Supplemented by reference TRBV13 and TRBJ2-7, the full variable domain reads AAGVIQSPRHLIKEKRETATLKCYPIPRHDTVYWYQQGPGQDPQFLISFYEKMQSDKGSIPDRFSAQQFSDYHSELNMSSLELGDSALYFCASSSRGAPYEQYFGPGTRLTVT.